These T cell receptor beta chains were read from a single sample in a study of blood T cells in healthy people across ages. From the 5' RACE reads, TCRdb called clonotypes with MiXCR, one entry per CDR3 protein. The table includes roughly 790,000 distinct CDR3 sequences, 40% to 45% detected once. Sequenced sample: blood. The receptor set was obtained from a woman in her sixties in good health. CDR3s include the opening cysteine and the closing phenylalanine or tryptophan. The D gene is left open where the match is weak. Not all rows give a size; the values are once, few, many and, for expanded clones, a class.

TRBV3-1	NA	NA	11	TRBJ1-1	CASSRDTEAFF	TGTGCCAGCAGTCGGGACACTGAAGCTTTCTTT
TRBV13	TRBD2	few	19	TRBJ2-1	CASSLALPTSGRPYNEQFF	TGTGCCAGCAGCTTAGCCCTTCCGACTAGCGGGAGGCCGTACAATGAGCAGTTCTTC
TRBV29-1	TRBD2	NA	13	TRBJ2-7	CSVGASGSYEQYF	TGCAGCGTGGGGGCTAGCGGGAGTTACGAGCAGTACTTC
TRBV7-3	NA	few	13	TRBJ1-1	CASSWAGNTEAFF	TGTGCCAGCAGCTGGGCGGGGAACACTGAAGCTTTCTTT
TRBV12-3/TRBV12-4	TRBD1	NA	14	TRBJ1-2	CASRGQGGRYGYTF	TGTGCCAGCAGAGGACAGGGGGGTCGGTATGGCTACACCTTC
TRBV6-5	TRBD2	few	15	TRBJ2-1	CASRGLAGGYNEQFF	TGTGCCAGCAGGGGACTAGCGGGGGGCTACAATGAGCAGTTCTTC
TRBV7-9	NA	many	12	TRBJ2-7	CASSLQLYEQYF	TGTGCCAGCAGCTTGCAGCTTTACGAGCAGTACTTC
TRBV20-1	NA	NA	14	TRBJ2-3	CSASSGWGLDTQYF	TGCAGTGCTAGTTCGGGATGGGGTTTAGATACGCAGTATTTT
TRBV6-2/TRBV6-3	NA	few	16	TRBJ1-5	CASSSTRGGRNQPQHF	TGTGCCAGCAGTTCGACCAGGGGAGGACGCAATCAGCCCCAGCATTTT
TRBV20-1	TRBD1	NA	18	TRBJ1-2	CSANDHTGTGGSNYGYTF	TGCAGTGCTAACGATCATACCGGGACAGGAGGGTCTAACTATGGCTACACCTTC
TRBV20-1	NA	NA	11	TRBJ1-1	CSASPQRKAFF	TGCAGTGCTAGTCCGCAGAGAAAAGCTTTCTTT
TRBV6-6	NA	NA	12	TRBJ1-1	CASSYPPSPAFF	TGTGCCAGCAGTTACCCCCCGTCCCCCGCTTTCTTT
TRBV7-8	NA	NA	12	TRBJ1-2	CASSAGAEGYTF	TGTGCCAGCAGCGCTGGGGCAGAAGGCTACACCTTC
TRBV6-4	TRBD2	once	15	TRBJ2-7	CASSATSGIGNEQYF	TGTGCCAGCAGTGCCACTAGCGGGATAGGAAATGAGCAGTACTTC
TRBV20-1	TRBD1	NA	13	TRBJ2-7	CSAFGQGTYEQYF	TGCAGTGCTTTCGGACAGGGCACCTACGAGCAGTACTTC
TRBV29-1	TRBD1	few	13	TRBJ1-2	CSVEQGGFYGYTF	TGCAGCGTTGAGCAGGGGGGGTTCTATGGCTACACCTTC
TRBV7-2	NA	NA	12	TRBJ2-1	CASSTYVGEQFF	TGCGCCAGCAGCACATACGTGGGTGAGCAGTTCTTC
TRBV5-1	NA	NA	12	TRBJ1-2	CASSAAIYGYTF	TGCGCCAGCAGCGCGGCGATCTATGGCTACACCTTC
TRBV7-9	NA	NA	14	TRBJ2-3	CASLRSGYTDTQYF	TGTGCCAGCCTGAGATCAGGCTACACAGATACGCAGTATTTT
TRBV6-1	TRBD1	few	16	TRBJ2-7	CASSEWGDRRAYEQYF	TGTGCCAGCAGTGAATGGGGGGACAGGAGAGCCTACGAGCAGTACTTC
TRBV9	NA	NA	17	TRBJ1-2	CASSVGGGPGEEYGYTF	TGTGCCAGCAGCGTAGGAGGAGGACCGGGGGAAGAATATGGCTACACCTTC
TRBV20-1	NA	NA	14	TRBJ1-5	CSARRQDSNQPQHF	TGCAGTGCTAGGAGACAGGATAGCAATCAGCCCCAGCATTTT
TRBV4-1	NA	many	15	TRBJ1-4	CASSLLLGTNEKLFF	TGCGCCAGCAGCCTTCTGTTGGGAACTAATGAAAAACTGTTTTTT
TRBV10-2	NA	few	12	TRBJ2-1	CASSIGANEQFF	TGCGCCAGCAGTATAGGGGCCAATGAGCAGTTCTTC
TRBV7-9	NA	NA	12	TRBJ1-1	CASSRGLGEAFF	TGTGCCAGCAGCCGAGGACTGGGTGAAGCTTTCTTT
TRBV20-1	TRBD1	NA	11	TRBJ2-5	CSGDSLETQYF	TGCAGTGGGGACAGCCTAGAGACCCAGTACTTC
TRBV29-1	NA	NA	12	TRBJ2-7	CSVDPPSREQYF	TGCAGCGTTGACCCCCCCTCTAGGGAGCAGTACTTC
TRBV6-1	NA	NA	12	TRBJ2-2	CASRANTGELFF	TGTGCCAGCAGAGCGAACACCGGGGAGCTGTTTTTT
TRBV4-3	NA	many	14	TRBJ2-1	CASSLHTSHNEQFF	TGCGCCAGCAGCCTCCATACTAGCCACAATGAGCAGTTCTTC
TRBV7-2	TRBD2	NA	15	TRBJ2-2	CASSPGGLNTGELFF	TGTGCCAGCAGCCCGGGGGGGCTAAACACCGGGGAGCTGTTTTTT
TRBV6-5	TRBD2	NA	15	TRBJ2-7	CASGPRSGGAYEQYF	TGTGCCAGCGGTCCCCGTAGCGGGGGAGCCTACGAGCAGTACTTC
TRBV6-1	NA	NA	14	TRBJ1-5	CASSPLQGNQPQHF	TGTGCCAGCAGCCCCCTACAAGGCAATCAGCCCCAGCATTTT
TRBV7-3	TRBD2	NA	17	TRBJ2-1	CASSSFGTSGISDEQFF	TGTGCCAGCAGCTCCTTTGGGACTAGCGGGATTTCGGATGAGCAGTTCTTC
TRBV12-3/TRBV12-4	NA	NA	12	TRBJ2-7	CASSLPESQAYF	TGTGCCAGCAGTTTGCCCGAGTCCCAGGCGTACTTC
TRBV28	TRBD1	NA	15	TRBJ1-1	CASSPRTGRWGEAFF	TGTGCCAGCAGCCCCCGGACAGGGAGGTGGGGTGAAGCTTTCTTT
TRBV20-1	TRBD1	NA	15	TRBJ2-7	CSARRTRTGSYEQYF	TGCAGTGCTAGAAGAACCCGGACAGGGTCCTACGAGCAGTACTTC
TRBV3-1	NA	NA	12	TRBJ2-1	CASSQGYNEQLF	TGTGCCAGCAGCCAAGGCTACAATGAGCAGCTCTTC
TRBV5-1	NA	NA	15	TRBJ1-4	CASSLAEGGNEKLFF	TGCGCCAGCAGCTTGGCCGAGGGAGGCAATGAAAAACTGTTTTTT
TRBV25-1	NA	once	15	TRBJ2-3	CASSELRDRTDTQYF	TGTGCCAGCAGTGAATTACGAGACAGAACAGATACGCAGTACTTT
TRBV29-1	NA	NA	13	TRBJ1-1	CSVEEQGGTEAFF	TGCAGCGTTGAAGAACAGGGCGGCACTGAAGCTTTCTTT
TRBV28	NA	NA	12	TRBJ2-1	CASSRTLYEQFF	TGTGCCAGCAGTCGGACTTTATATGAGCAGTTCTTC
TRBV4-1	NA	NA	14	TRBJ1-4	CASSLTGFREKLFF	TGCGCCAGCAGCCTTACAGGGTTCCGTGAAAAACTGTTTTTT
TRBV7-9	TRBD1	NA	15	TRBJ1-5	CASSQGTGAIQPQHF	TGTGCCAGCAGCCAGGGGACAGGGGCCATTCAGCCCCAGCATTTT
TRBV27	NA	NA	13	TRBJ1-2	CASRDSYRYGYTF	TGTGCCAGCCGAGACAGTTATCGTTATGGCTACACCTTC
TRBV7-9	NA	NA	16	TRBJ2-1	CASSFSGLLSYNEQFF	TGTGCCAGCAGCTTCTCGGGACTCCTGAGCTACAATGAGCAGTTCTTC
TRBV20-1	TRBD2	NA	15	TRBJ2-7	CSARELAGGGYEQYF	TGCAGTGCCCGAGAGCTAGCGGGAGGAGGGTACGAGCAGTACTTC
TRBV20-1	NA	NA	15	TRBJ2-7	CSARGLADSSYEQYF	TGCAGTGCTAGAGGTCTCGCGGACTCGTCCTACGAGCAGTACTTC
TRBV7-7	NA	NA	15	TRBJ2-5	CASSLRQGVQETQYF	TGTGCCAGCAGCTTACGTCAGGGCGTACAAGAGACCCAGTACTTC
TRBV10-3	NA	NA	11	TRBJ2-1	CAIRNQETQFF	TGTGCCATCAGGAACCAAGAGACCCAGTTCTTC
TRBV5-1	NA	NA	15	TRBJ2-1	CASSLGHTSPNEQFF	TGCGCCAGCAGCTTGGGCCACACGAGCCCCAATGAGCAGTTCTTC
TRBV20-1	NA	few	13	TRBJ2-7	CSASLGTPYEQYF	TGCAGTGCTAGCCTCGGGACTCCCTACGAGCAGTACTTC
TRBV11-2	NA	NA	14	TRBJ2-5	CASRDLGLHNEQYF	TGTGCCAGCAGAGACTTGGGACTTCACAATGAGCAGTACTTC
TRBV6-6	NA	NA	12	TRBJ2-7	CASSPVRYEQYF	TGTGCCAGCAGCCCCGTACGGTACGAGCAGTACTTC
TRBV5-1	NA	NA	15	TRBJ2-3	CAGFLAPSSTDTQYF	TGCGCCGGCTTCTTAGCCCCCTCTAGCACAGATACGCAGTATTTT
TRBV29-1	TRBD1	few	13	TRBJ1-2	CSVGGTGSYGYTF	TGCAGCGTCGGGGGGACAGGAAGCTATGGCTACACCTTC